A selection of T cell receptor beta chains follows, all from one sample in a study of blood T cell repertoires in COVID-19. Produced via immunoSEQ multiplex PCR; TCRdb's table is partial and in-frame only. The sample shows around 200,000 clones, about three quarters of them seen only once. The sample taken for sequencing was peripheral blood. These receptors were collected from a woman aged 70-85 years with acute or convalescent COVID-19. Each CDR3 is given with its conserved first and last residue. Each record gives: clone size, V gene, J gene, D gene, CDR3 protein, CDR3 DNA. The D gene is left open where the match is weak. The size of a clone is reported for some rows only, either as once, few or many, or as a class for expanded clones.

NA	TRBV11-3	TRBJ2-1	NA	CASSLMTPHGNNEQFF	TGTGCCAGCAGCTTAATGACTCCCCACGGAAACAATGAGCAGTTCTTC
NA	TRBV6-5	TRBJ2-7	NA	CASSPPQFSSYEQYF	TGTGCCAGCAGCCCACCGCAGTTCAGCTCCTACGAGCAGTACTTC
NA	TRBV6-2/TRBV6-3	TRBJ2-7	NA	CASSRPPDSLSYEQYF	TGTGCCAGCAGCAGACCCCCGGACAGTCTCTCCTACGAGCAGTACTTC
few	TRBV7-9	TRBJ1-4	NA	CASSGQRQDRNEKLFF	TGTGCCAGCAGCGGACAACGCCAGGACCGGAATGAAAAACTGTTTTTT
NA	TRBV7-6	TRBJ1-5	NA	CASSLYGELHQPQHF	TGTGCCAGCAGCTTATACGGGGAACTCCATCAGCCCCAGCATTTT
once	TRBV6-5	TRBJ2-3	NA	CAGRDSSTDTQYF	TGTGCCGGGCGGGACAGTAGCACAGATACGCAGTATTTT
NA	TRBV3-1/TRBV3-2	TRBJ1-1	NA	CASSQVSQNTEAFF	TGTGCCAGCAGCCAAGTAAGCCAGAACACTGAAGCTTTCTTT
NA	TRBV7-2	TRBJ2-3	NA	CASSLAGRSTDTQYF	TGTGCCAGCAGCTTAGCGGGGAGAAGCACAGATACGCAGTATTTT
NA	TRBV6-1	TRBJ1-5	NA	CASSEGEQGIQPQHF	TGTGCCAGCAGTGAAGGGGAACAGGGAATTCAGCCCCAGCATTTT
NA	TRBV29-1	TRBJ2-2	NA	CSVRTPTETGELFF	TGCAGCGTTAGGACCCCGACAGAGACCGGGGAGCTGTTTTTT
NA	TRBV10-3	TRBJ2-1	NA	CATQGFFGNEQFF	TGTGCCACCCAGGGATTTTTCGGCAATGAGCAGTTCTTC
NA	TRBV18	TRBJ1-1	TRBD1	CASSPIRTGGAGTEAFF	TGTGCCAGCTCACCAATAAGGACAGGGGGCGCCGGCACTGAAGCTTTCTTT
NA	TRBV7-3	TRBJ2-7	TRBD1	CASSPAGGKNEQYF	TGTGCCAGCAGCCCGGCAGGGGGCAAGAACGAGCAGTACTTC
NA	TRBV18	TRBJ1-5	NA	CASSSGFSNQPQHF	TGTGCCAGCTCATCAGGGTTTAGCAATCAGCCCCAGCATTTT
NA	TRBV9	TRBJ2-2	TRBD2	CASSVAPVAGTGELFF	TGTGCCAGCAGCGTAGCTCCGGTAGCGGGCACCGGGGAGCTGTTTTTT
NA	TRBV29-1	TRBJ1-5	TRBD1	CSVDTGQPNQPQHF	TGCAGCGTTGATACGGGACAGCCTAATCAGCCCCAGCATTTT
NA	TRBV27	TRBJ2-7	TRBD1	CASSLDRGGYEQYF	TGTGCCAGCAGTTTGGACAGGGGTGGCTACGAGCAGTACTTC
NA	TRBV6-1	TRBJ2-3	NA	CASSEAMLRPADTQYF	TGTGCCAGCAGTGAAGCGATGTTGAGGCCAGCAGATACGCAGTATTTT
few	TRBV5-1	TRBJ1-1	TRBD1	CASSRRDSYTEAFF	TGCGCCAGCAGCCGCCGGGACAGCTACACTGAAGCTTTCTTT
NA	TRBV5-1	TRBJ2-7	NA	CASSLGGRGLYEQYF	TGCGCCAGCAGCTTGGGGGGCAGGGGCCTCTACGAGCAGTACTTC
NA	TRBV20-1	TRBJ1-1	NA	CSASIPQNTEAFF	TGCAGTGCCAGTATACCACAAAACACTGAAGCTTTCTTT
NA	TRBV29-1	TRBJ2-7	TRBD1	CSVDGTGGGYEQYF	TGCAGCGTTGACGGGACAGGGGGCGGGTACGAGCAGTACTTC
NA	TRBV6-5	TRBJ1-6	NA	CASSRQNSPLHF	TGTGCCAGCAGTCGACAGAATTCACCCCTCCACTTT
NA	TRBV5-1	TRBJ1-2	NA	CASSLETRVYGYTF	TGCGCCAGCAGCTTGGAAACACGGGTCTATGGCTACACCTTC
many	TRBV5-1	TRBJ1-1	TRBD1	CASSSKGQGATEAFF	TGCGCCAGCAGCTCTAAGGGACAGGGGGCTACTGAAGCTTTCTTT
NA	TRBV11-3	TRBJ2-1	TRBD2	CASSMTSGRGDSEQFF	TGTGCCAGCAGCATGACTAGCGGGAGGGGCGACAGTGAGCAGTTCTTC
NA	TRBV19	TRBJ2-5	NA	CAILRAEETQYF	TGTGCCATTCTTCGAGCGGAAGAGACCCAGTACTTC
NA	TRBV29-1	TRBJ2-1	TRBD2	CSVQPSGSQAEQFF	TGCAGCGTGCAACCTAGCGGGAGCCAGGCTGAGCAGTTCTTC
once	TRBV18	TRBJ2-1	NA	CASSPPNQFRVRVF	TGTGCCAGCTCACCACCAAACCAGTTTCGGGTCAGGGTCTTC
NA	TRBV5-1	TRBJ2-7	TRBD2	CASSSWGLYEQYF	TGCGCCAGCAGCAGCTGGGGACTATACGAGCAGTACTTC
many	TRBV19	TRBJ2-7	TRBD2	CASSVCEREALSYEQYF	TGTGCCAGTAGTGTATGTGAACGGGAGGCCCTCTCCTACGAGCAGTACTTC
few	TRBV28	TRBJ1-2	NA	CASSYVRDYGYTF	TGTGCCAGCAGTTATGTGCGGGACTATGGCTACACCTTC
NA	TRBV5-1	TRBJ1-4	NA	CASKSQGTNEKLFF	TGCGCCAGCAAATCTCAGGGAACAAATGAAAAACTGTTTTTT
NA	TRBV20-1	TRBJ1-4	NA	CSARGEKLFF	TGCAGTGCAAGGGGTGAAAAACTGTTTTTT
NA	TRBV28	TRBJ1-1	NA	CASSTLQGGITEAFF	TGTGCCAGCAGTACCCTACAGGGAGGGATTACTGAAGCTTTCTTT
NA	TRBV24-1	TRBJ1-2	TRBD1	CATSEPGTGYGYTF	TGTGCCACCAGTGAGCCCGGGACAGGCTATGGCTACACCTTC
NA	TRBV6-5	TRBJ1-2	TRBD1	CASSLGGQSYGYTF	TGTGCCAGCAGTTTGGGGGGACAGTCCTATGGCTACACCTTC
NA	TRBV5-4	TRBJ1-1	NA	CASSLEGFGDTEAFF	TGTGCCAGCAGCTTGGAGGGGTTTGGGGACACTGAAGCTTTCTTT
NA	TRBV7-9	TRBJ2-3	TRBD1	CASSPGQESTDTQYF	TGTGCCAGCAGCCCCGGACAGGAGAGCACAGATACGCAGTATTTT
NA	TRBV5-8	TRBJ2-4	TRBD2	CASSFQLAGGLAKNIQYF	TGTGCCAGCAGCTTTCAACTAGCGGGGGGCCTAGCCAAAAACATTCAGTACTTC
NA	TRBV30	TRBJ2-7	TRBD1	CAWGQRFRGRLWMASYEQYF	TGTGCCTGGGGTCAACGTTTCAGGGGGCGCCTCTGGATGGCGTCCTACGAGCAGTACTTC
few	TRBV12-5	TRBJ1-1	TRBD1	CASGPGQGENTEAFF	TGTGCTAGTGGTCCCGGACAGGGCGAGAACACTGAAGCTTTCTTT
NA	TRBV6-6	TRBJ2-1	TRBD2	CASSPPTSGVGVSYNEQFF	TGTGCCAGCAGTCCCCCGACTAGCGGGGTCGGGGTTTCCTACAATGAGCAGTTCTTC
few	TRBV6-5	TRBJ2-3	NA	CASRGRAPTDTQYF	TGTGCCAGCAGGGGCAGGGCCCCCACAGATACGCAGTATTTT
NA	TRBV7-2	TRBJ1-3	NA	CASSSTYGNTIYF	TGTGCCAGCAGCTCGACTTATGGAAACACCATATATTTT
medium-sized	TRBV18	TRBJ2-3	NA	CASSPQGRTDTQYF	TGTGCCAGCTCACCACAGGGGCGCACAGATACGCAGTATTTT
NA	TRBV30	TRBJ2-3	TRBD2	CAWSWGGADTQYF	TGTGCCTGGAGCTGGGGGGGAGCAGATACGCAGTATTTT